In its sample, the clone carrying this T cell receptor (beta chain) was seen once. The data are from a study of T cell changes during pregnancy in multiple sclerosis. V was clipped by 3 bases and J by 6 bases; unmatched bases: 4. The CDR3 loop spans 14 amino acids. CDR1 and CDR2 (germline): LGHNA, YNFKEQ. Using immunoSEQ multiplex PCR, the repertoire was profiled, and TCRdb retains in-frame clones only, with some absent. The sample shows 68,000 or so clones, about 90% of them seen only once. The chain combines TRBV4-2 with TRBJ2-1; 8 bases agree with TRBD2. The receptor comes from a female donor in good health, enrolled as a control in a pregnancy study. The starting material was peripheral blood, obtained in the second trimester of pregnancy. Written as DNA, the CDR3 is TGTGCCAGCAGCCAGGGCGGGAGGAGCAATGAGCAGTTCTTC. Translating gives CASSQGGRSNEQFF.